This T cell receptor beta chain was observed in a study of response to subunit inactivated influenza vaccine. Points from the study as a whole: Researchers suggested that each seasonal influenza vaccination recruits few new T cells.

TCRdb reprocessed the RT-PCR reads with MiXCR, giving one entry per CDR3 protein. The sample shows hundreds of thousands of distinct CDR3 sequences, about 15% of them seen only once. This CDR3 is built from 14 residues. Trimming left V 0 bases short and J 9 bases short, with 13 bases between. Per germline, CDR1 SGDLS and CDR2 YYNGEE. This clonotype showed up just a few times. Its target is not known. The chain employs TRBV9 and TRBJ2-1, with a tentative D call TRBD1 (5 bases). The sample here was PBMCs from blood, taken about 14 days before vaccination. This sequence was found in a man over 45 who received an inactivated influenza vaccine. For the CDR3, the DNA is TGTGCCAGCAGCGTAGCCAGGGTTATGGGTGAGCAGTTCTTC. This encodes CASSVARVMGEQFF. Based on the CDR3 plus reference TRBV9 and TRBJ2-1, the full variable domain is DSGVTQTPKHLITATGQRVTLRCSPRSGDLSVYWYQQSLDQGLQFLIQYYNGEERAKGNILERFSAQQFPDLHSELNLSSLELGDSALYFCASSVARVMGEQFFGPGTRLTVL.